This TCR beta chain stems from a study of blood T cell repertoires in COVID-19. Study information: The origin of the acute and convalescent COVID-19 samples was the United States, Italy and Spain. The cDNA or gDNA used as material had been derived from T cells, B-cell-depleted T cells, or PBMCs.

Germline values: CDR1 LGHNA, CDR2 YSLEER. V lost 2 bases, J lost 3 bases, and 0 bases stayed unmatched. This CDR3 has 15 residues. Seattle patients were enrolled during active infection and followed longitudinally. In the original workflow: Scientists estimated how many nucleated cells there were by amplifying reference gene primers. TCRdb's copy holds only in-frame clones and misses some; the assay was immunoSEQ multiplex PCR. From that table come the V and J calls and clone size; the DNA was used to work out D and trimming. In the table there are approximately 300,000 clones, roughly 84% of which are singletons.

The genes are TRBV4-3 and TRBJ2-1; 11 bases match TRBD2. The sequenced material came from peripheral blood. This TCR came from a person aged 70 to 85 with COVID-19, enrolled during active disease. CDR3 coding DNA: TGCGCCAGCAGCCAAACTAGCGGGGGCTACAATGAGCAGTTCTTC. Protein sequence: CASSQTSGGYNEQFF.